The rows below give T cell receptor beta chains drawn from one sample of a study of T cell repertoires in cytomegalovirus infection. These receptors' antigens are unknown. One entry per CDR3 protein results from TCRdb running MiXCR on the reads. This table has 80,000 to 90,000 distinct CDR3 sequences, around 49% appearing once. The sequencing here drew on CD8+ T cells from cultured PBMCs, taken from culture after CMV antigen stimulation. The source of these receptors is a human donor in good health (CMV status not recorded). Some clones in this sample may be carry-over from other donors' samples. Both conserved end residues are part of each CDR3. The order of the fields is J gene, D gene, clone size, V gene, CDR3 protein, CDR3 DNA. The D gene is left open where the match is weak. Size values are once, few and many counts, or a class for expanded clones, and some rows have none.

TRBJ2-7 TRBD1 . TRBV7-9 CASSSAGTGIENYEQYF TGTGCCAGCAGCTCTGCCGGGACAGGGATCGAAAACTACGAGCAGTACTTC
TRBJ1-4 . . TRBV10-3 CAIGSQATNEKLFF TGTGCCATCGGGTCGCAGGCAACTAATGAAAAACTGTTTTTT
TRBJ2-4 . many TRBV2 CASNPANKNIQYF TGTGCCAGCAACCCTGCTAACAAAAACATTCAGTACTTC
TRBJ2-1 . . TRBV11-2 CASSPGAYEQFF TGTGCCAGCAGTCCGGGCGCGTATGAGCAGTTCTTC
TRBJ2-5 . few TRBV7-6 CASIDREETQYF TGTGCCAGCATCGATAGGGAAGAGACCCAGTACTTC
TRBJ1-2 TRBD1 many TRBV11-1 CASSFGTGGQDYGYTF TGTGCCAGCAGCTTTGGGACAGGGGGACAGGACTATGGCTACACCTTC
TRBJ2-1 TRBD2 . TRBV12-3/TRBV12-4 CASSPPTSGGPNEQFF TGTGCCAGCAGTCCACCGACTAGCGGGGGACCCAATGAGCAGTTCTTC
TRBJ2-1 TRBD2 few TRBV7-9 CASSLVEWEGLNEQFF TGTGCCAGCAGCTTAGTAGAGTGGGAGGGCCTCAATGAGCAGTTCTTC
TRBJ2-5 TRBD1 . TRBV28 CASKTGMVRETQYF TGTGCCAGCAAGACAGGGATGGTCAGAGAGACCCAGTACTTC
TRBJ1-4 TRBD1 . TRBV27 CASSLTGAKYSRHEKLFF TGTGCCAGCAGTTTAACAGGGGCCAAGTATTCCCGACATGAAAAACTGTTTTTT
TRBJ1-2 TRBD1 . TRBV7-9 CASSSKGAGSYGYTF TGTGCCAGCAGTTCGAAGGGGGCGGGTAGCTATGGCTACACCTTC
TRBJ1-1 . . TRBV10-3 CAISESERTEAFF TGTGCCATCAGTGAAAGTGAGAGGACTGAAGCTTTCTTT
TRBJ2-3 TRBD2 . TRBV28 CASRRVSGRRDTQYF TGTGCCAGCAGGAGGGTTAGCGGGAGACGGGATACGCAGTATTTT
TRBJ2-2 TRBD1 . TRBV5-1 CASSSRDRGIVGELFF TGCGCCAGCAGCTCCCGGGACAGGGGTATTGTCGGGGAGCTGTTTTTT
TRBJ2-1 TRBD2 . TRBV19 CASSLQAGGPYNEQFF TGTGCCAGTAGTTTGCAAGCGGGGGGGCCCTACAATGAGCAGTTCTTC
TRBJ2-3 . few TRBV7-6 CASSPEGRTDTQYF TGTGCCAGCAGCCCCGAGGGCCGCACAGATACGCAGTATTTT
TRBJ2-3 . . TRBV15 CATSREEWDFYTDTQYF TGTGCCACCAGCAGAGAGGAGTGGGACTTCTACACAGATACGCAGTATTTT
TRBJ1-2 TRBD1 . TRBV5-1 CASSTGLGGDGGYTF TGCGCCAGCAGCACCGGGTTAGGGGGCGATGGGGGCTACACCTTC
TRBJ2-3 . . TRBV6-8 CASNPGSRFTDTQYF TGTGCCAGCAACCCCGGGTCGCGCTTCACAGATACGCAGTATTTT
TRBJ2-3 TRBD2 . TRBV6-1 CASSEWVAGSTDTQYF TGTGCCAGCAGTGAATGGGTAGCGGGAAGCACAGATACGCAGTATTTT
TRBJ2-1 TRBD2 . TRBV7-6 CASSPRGMASGGVEQFF TGTGCCAGCAGCCCGCGAGGTATGGCTAGCGGGGGGGTTGAGCAGTTCTTC
TRBJ2-7 TRBD1 once TRBV6-1 CASSYRVEIYRGPYEQYF TGTGCCAGCAGTTACCGTGTCGAGATTTACAGGGGACCCTACGAGCAGTACTTC
TRBJ2-1 TRBD2 . TRBV5-4 CASSWTSGDYNEQFF TGTGCCAGCAGCTGGACTAGCGGGGATTACAATGAGCAGTTCTTC
TRBJ2-1 . . TRBV20-1 CSARDQGFLGMNEQFF TGCAGTGCTAGAGATCAAGGCTTCTTGGGTATGAATGAGCAGTTCTTC
TRBJ2-1 TRBD2 . TRBV20-1 CSARATSGDYNEQFF TGCAGTGCTAGAGCGACTAGCGGGGATTACAATGAGCAGTTCTTC
TRBJ2-3 TRBD2 . TRBV7-1 CASSPGVAGGTDTQYF TGTGCCAGCAGCCCCGGGGTAGCGGGGGGAACAGATACGCAGTATTTT
TRBJ1-1 . . TRBV27 CASSWGGTEAFF TGTGCCAGCAGCTGGGGTGGTACTGAAGCTTTCTTT
TRBJ1-2 TRBD1 . TRBV10-3 CAISEVRDRGRNYGYTF TGTGCCATCAGTGAAGTCCGGGACAGGGGACGGAACTATGGCTACACCTTC
TRBJ2-1 . few TRBV7-9 CASSNNEQFF TGTGCCAGCAGTAACAATGAGCAGTTCTTC
TRBJ1-5 . few TRBV4-1 CASSQGLGNQPQHF TGCGCCAGCAGCCAGGGTCTTGGCAATCAGCCCCAGCATTTT
TRBJ2-7 TRBD1 . TRBV12-5 CASGLVQGVLGEQYF TGTGCTAGTGGTTTGGTTCAGGGGGTTCTTGGCGAGCAGTACTTC
TRBJ2-7 . . TRBV12-5 CASGLSRYEQYF TGTGCTAGTGGTTTGTCCCGCTACGAGCAGTACTTC
TRBJ2-5 TRBD2 . TRBV25-1 CASYGQSGGTQYF TGTGCCAGCTACGGGCAAAGCGGGGGGACCCAGTACTTC
TRBJ2-2 TRBD2 . TRBV14 CASSLIFSSGKANTGELFF TGTGCCAGCAGCCTGATTTTTTCTAGCGGGAAGGCGAACACCGGGGAGCTGTTTTTT
TRBJ2-5 . few TRBV6-2/TRBV6-3 CASSDRTQETQYF TGTGCCAGTTCGGACCGGACACAAGAGACCCAGTACTTC